This paragraph covers one TCR beta chain sequence. No antigen is known for it. This entry is derived from a study of graft-versus-host responses after intestinal transplantation. Study summary: Multivisceral, liver-intestinal, or isolated intestinal grafts were transplanted into recipients. Study-wide points: Recipient marrow contained GvH clones, some of which appeared first in ileum or blood.

Measured with immunoSEQ multiplex PCR; TCRdb has only the in-frame clones, and not every one. The sample consists of approximately 8,800 clones, around 74% of them appearing once. From the graft tissue, intraepithelial and lamina propria lymphocytes were released through processing. This CDR3 spans 14 amino acids. CDR1 and CDR2 from the germline V gene are MNHEY and SMNVEV (reference sequence). With 3 bases removed from V and 2 bases from J, the gap between germline ends came to 10 bases. Source: ileum tissue, taken around 490 days after intestinal transplant. The sequence was obtained from a human patient who received an intestinal transplant, so some T cells may come from the graft donor. The chain uses TRBV27 and TRBJ1-1; D is perhaps TRBD1 (5 bases). DNA for the CDR3: TGTGCCAGCAGTTTCTCAGGGTTAAACACTGAAGCTTTCTTT. Its protein product is CASSFSGLNTEAFF.